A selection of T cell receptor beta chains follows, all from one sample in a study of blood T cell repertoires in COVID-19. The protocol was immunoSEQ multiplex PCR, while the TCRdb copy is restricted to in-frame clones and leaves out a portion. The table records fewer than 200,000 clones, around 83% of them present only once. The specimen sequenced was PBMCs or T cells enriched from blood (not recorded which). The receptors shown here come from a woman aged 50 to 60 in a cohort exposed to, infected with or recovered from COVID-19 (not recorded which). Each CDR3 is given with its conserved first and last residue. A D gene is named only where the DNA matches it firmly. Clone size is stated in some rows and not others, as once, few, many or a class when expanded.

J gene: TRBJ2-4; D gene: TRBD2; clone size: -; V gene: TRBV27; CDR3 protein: CASRSGGNKNIQYF; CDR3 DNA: TGTGCCAGCCGAAGCGGGGGGAACAAAAACATTCAGTACTTC
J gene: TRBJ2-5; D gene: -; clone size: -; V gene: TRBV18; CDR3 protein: CASSPGLKTQYF; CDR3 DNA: TGTGCCAGCTCACCAGGGCTGAAGACCCAGTACTTC
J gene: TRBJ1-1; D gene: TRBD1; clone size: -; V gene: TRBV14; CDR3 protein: CASSSRQGGITEAFF; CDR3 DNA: TGTGCCAGCAGCTCCCGACAGGGGGGAATCACTGAAGCTTTCTTT
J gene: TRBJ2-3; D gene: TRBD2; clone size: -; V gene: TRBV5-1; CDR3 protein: CASSSGLAGEGDTQYF; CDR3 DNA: TGCGCCAGCAGCTCCGGACTAGCGGGAGAGGGAGATACGCAGTATTTT
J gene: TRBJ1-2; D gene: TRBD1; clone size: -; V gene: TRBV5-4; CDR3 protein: CASSSKTGTVYGYTF; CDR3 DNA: TGTGCCAGCAGCAGCAAAACAGGGACAGTCTATGGCTACACCTTC
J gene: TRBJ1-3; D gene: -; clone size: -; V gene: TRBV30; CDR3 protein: CAWSVINSGNTIYF; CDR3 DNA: TGTGCCTGGAGTGTTATAAACTCTGGAAACACCATATATTTT
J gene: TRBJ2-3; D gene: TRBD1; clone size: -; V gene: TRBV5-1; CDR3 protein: CASSSTGVRTDTQYF; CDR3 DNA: TGCGCCAGCAGCTCGACAGGGGTGAGGACAGATACGCAGTATTTT
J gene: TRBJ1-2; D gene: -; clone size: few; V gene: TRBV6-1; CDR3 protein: CASSEEPHLDPGAVYGYTF; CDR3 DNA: TGTGCCAGCAGTGAAGAGCCTCACCTAGACCCGGGTGCCGTCTATGGCTACACCTTC
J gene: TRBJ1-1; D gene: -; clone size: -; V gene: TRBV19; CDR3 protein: CASRGGLNTEAFF; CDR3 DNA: TGTGCCAGTAGGGGAGGCCTGAACACTGAAGCTTTCTTT
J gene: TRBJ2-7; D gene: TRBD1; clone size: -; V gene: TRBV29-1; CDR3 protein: CSVVSGGQSSYEQYF; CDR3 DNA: TGCAGCGTTGTTTCAGGGGGCCAAAGCTCCTACGAGCAGTACTTC
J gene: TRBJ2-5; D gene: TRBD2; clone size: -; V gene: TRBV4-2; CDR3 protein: CASSPKKGGYPQETQYF; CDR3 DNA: TGTGCCAGCAGCCCCAAGAAGGGAGGGTATCCTCAAGAGACCCAGTACTTC
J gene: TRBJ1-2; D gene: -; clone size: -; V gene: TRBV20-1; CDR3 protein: CSASLTTGTNYGYTF; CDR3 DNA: TGCAGTGCTAGTCTTACAACAGGGACGAACTATGGCTACACCTTC
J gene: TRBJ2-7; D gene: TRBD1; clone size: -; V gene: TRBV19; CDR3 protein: CASSRRQGPYEQYF; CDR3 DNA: TGTGCCAGTAGTAGGAGACAGGGCCCCTACGAGCAGTACTTC
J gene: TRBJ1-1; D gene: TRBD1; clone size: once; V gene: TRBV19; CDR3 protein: CASTPGQGREAFF; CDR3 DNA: TGTGCCAGTACCCCGGGACAGGGGAGGGAGGCTTTCTTT
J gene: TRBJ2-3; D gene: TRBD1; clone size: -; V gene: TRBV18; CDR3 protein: CASSPLTGVDTQYF; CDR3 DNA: TGTGCCAGCTCACCACTCACAGGGGTAGATACGCAGTATTTT
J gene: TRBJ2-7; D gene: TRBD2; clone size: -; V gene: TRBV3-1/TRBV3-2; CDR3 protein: CASSQTSGGLAQYF; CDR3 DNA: TGTGCCAGCAGCCAGACTAGCGGGGGTTTAGCGCAGTACTTC
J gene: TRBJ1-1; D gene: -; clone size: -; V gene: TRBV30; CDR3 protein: CAWSLTGTNTEAFF; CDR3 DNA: TGTGCCTGGAGCCTCACAGGGACGAACACTGAAGCTTTCTTT
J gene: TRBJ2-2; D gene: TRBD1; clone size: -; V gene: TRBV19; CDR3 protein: CASKDRETNTGELFF; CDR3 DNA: TGTGCCAGCAAAGACAGGGAGACGAACACCGGGGAGCTGTTTTTT
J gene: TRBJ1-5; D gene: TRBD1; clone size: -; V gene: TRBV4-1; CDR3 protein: CASSPRDRGVFGQPQHF; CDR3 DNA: TGCGCCAGCAGCCCACGGGACAGGGGAGTGTTTGGTCAGCCCCAGCATTTT
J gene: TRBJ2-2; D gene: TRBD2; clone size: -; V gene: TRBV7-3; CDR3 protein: CASSPRGGALTAGELFF; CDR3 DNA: TGTGCCAGCAGCCCCCGGGGGGGGGCCCTTACGGCCGGGGAGCTGTTTTTT
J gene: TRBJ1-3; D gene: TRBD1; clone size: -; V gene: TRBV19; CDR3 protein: CASHKQGLRGNTIYF; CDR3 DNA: TGTGCCAGTCATAAACAGGGGCTTCGAGGAAACACCATATATTTT
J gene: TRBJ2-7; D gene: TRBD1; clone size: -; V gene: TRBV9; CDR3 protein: CASSAAGQATMAQYF; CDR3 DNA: TGTGCCAGCAGCGCCGCGGGACAGGCCACCATGGCGCAGTACTTC
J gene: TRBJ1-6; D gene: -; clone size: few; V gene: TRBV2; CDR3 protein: CASSELVQGNSPLHF; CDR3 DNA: TGTGCCAGCAGTGAGTTGGTGCAGGGGAATTCACCCCTCCACTTT
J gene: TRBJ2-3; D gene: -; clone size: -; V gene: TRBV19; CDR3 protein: CASHLGREPADTQYF; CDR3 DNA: TGTGCCAGTCACTTAGGGCGGGAACCCGCAGATACGCAGTATTTT
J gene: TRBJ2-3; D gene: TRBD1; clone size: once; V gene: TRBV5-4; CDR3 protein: CASSQGRRAGGRGTDTQYF; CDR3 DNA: TGTGCCAGCAGCCAAGGGCGTCGGGCAGGGGGACGAGGCACAGATACGCAGTATTTT
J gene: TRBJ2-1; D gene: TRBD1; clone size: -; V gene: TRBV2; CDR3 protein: CASSEIGQGLGGVNEQFF; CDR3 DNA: TGTGCCAGCAGTGAGATAGGACAGGGTTTGGGAGGCGTAAATGAGCAGTTCTTC
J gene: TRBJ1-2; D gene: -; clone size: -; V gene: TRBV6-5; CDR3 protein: CASSYDSNYGYTF; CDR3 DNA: TGTGCCAGCAGTTACGACTCTAACTATGGCTACACCTTC
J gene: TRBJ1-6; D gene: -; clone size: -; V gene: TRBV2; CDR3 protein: CASSVSGNNSPLHF; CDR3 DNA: TGTGCCAGCAGTGTGTCAGGGAACAATTCACCCCTCCACTTT
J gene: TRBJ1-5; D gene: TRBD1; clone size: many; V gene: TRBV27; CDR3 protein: CASSLQGAGRNQPQHF; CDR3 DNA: TGTGCCAGCAGTTTACAGGGGGCTGGGCGCAATCAGCCCCAGCATTTT
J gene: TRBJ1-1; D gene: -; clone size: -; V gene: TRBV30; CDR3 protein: CALHRQGGAEAFF; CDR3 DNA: TGTGCCCTACATCGCCAGGGCGGAGCTGAAGCTTTCTTT
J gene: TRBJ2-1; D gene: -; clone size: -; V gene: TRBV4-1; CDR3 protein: CASSQGERRNEQFF; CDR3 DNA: TGCGCCAGCAGCCAAGGCGAGCGTCGGAATGAGCAGTTCTTC
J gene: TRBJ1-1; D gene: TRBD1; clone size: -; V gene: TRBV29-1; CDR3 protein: CSVQGIVMNTEAFF; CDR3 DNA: TGCAGCGTACAGGGGATTGTGATGAACACTGAAGCTTTCTTT
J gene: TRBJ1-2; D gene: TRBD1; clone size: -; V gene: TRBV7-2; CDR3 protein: CASSLQGSYGYTF; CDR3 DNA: TGTGCCAGCAGTCTACAGGGGAGCTATGGCTACACCTTC
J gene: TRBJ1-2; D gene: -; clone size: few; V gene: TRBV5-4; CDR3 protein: CASSLPDNYGYTF; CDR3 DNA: TGTGCCAGCAGCTTGCCAGATAACTATGGCTACACCTTC
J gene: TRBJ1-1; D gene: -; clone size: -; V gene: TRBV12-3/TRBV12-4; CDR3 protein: CASSSLGGKAFF; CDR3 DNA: TGTGCCAGCAGTTCCCTCGGGGGGAAAGCTTTCTTT
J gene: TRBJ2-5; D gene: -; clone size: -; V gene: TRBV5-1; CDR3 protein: CASSLGRRYQETQYF; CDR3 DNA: TGCGCCAGCAGCTTGGGGCGGAGGTACCAAGAGACCCAGTACTTC
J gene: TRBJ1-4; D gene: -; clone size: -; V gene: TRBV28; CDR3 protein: CASSPTGRTNEKLFF; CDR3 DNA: TGTGCCAGCAGTCCTACAGGACGGACGAATGAAAAACTGTTTTTT
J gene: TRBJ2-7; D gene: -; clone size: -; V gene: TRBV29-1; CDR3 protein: CSVVSEQAVAYEQYF; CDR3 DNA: TGCAGCGTTGTAAGTGAGCAGGCCGTCGCCTACGAGCAGTACTTC
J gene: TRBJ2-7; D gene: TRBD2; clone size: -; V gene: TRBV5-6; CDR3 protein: CASSLALFNLADIYEQYF; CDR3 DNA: TGTGCCAGCAGCTTGGCTCTATTCAACCTAGCGGATATATACGAGCAGTACTTC
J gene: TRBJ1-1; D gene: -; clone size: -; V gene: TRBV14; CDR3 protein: CASSQLGGTEAFF; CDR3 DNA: TGTGCCAGCAGCCAACTCGGGGGCACTGAAGCTTTCTTT
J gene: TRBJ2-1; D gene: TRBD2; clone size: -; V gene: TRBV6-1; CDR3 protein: CASSEALRSGGYNEQFF; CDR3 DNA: TGTGCCAGCAGTGAAGCGCTTAGGTCGGGGGGCTACAATGAGCAGTTCTTC
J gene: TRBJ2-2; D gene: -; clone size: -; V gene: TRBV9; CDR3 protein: CASSVTSGNTGELFF; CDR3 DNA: TGTGCCAGCAGCGTAACCTCAGGGAACACCGGGGAGCTGTTTTTT
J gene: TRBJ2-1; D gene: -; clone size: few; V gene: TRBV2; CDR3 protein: CASSGLGGDEQFF; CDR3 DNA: TGTGCCAGCAGTGGACTAGGCGGAGATGAGCAGTTCTTC
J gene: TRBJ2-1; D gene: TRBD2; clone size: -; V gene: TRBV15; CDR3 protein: CATSRDPSGSFFNEQFF; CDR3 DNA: TGTGCCACCAGCAGAGATCCTAGCGGGAGTTTCTTTAATGAGCAGTTCTTC
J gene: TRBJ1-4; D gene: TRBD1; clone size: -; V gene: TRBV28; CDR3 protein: CASSHIWGQGFGTNEKLFF; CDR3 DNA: TGTGCCAGCAGCCACATATGGGGACAGGGCTTTGGGACTAATGAAAAACTGTTTTTT
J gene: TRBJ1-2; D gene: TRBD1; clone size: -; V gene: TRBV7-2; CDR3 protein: CASSLRTGGYGYTF; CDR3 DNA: TGTGCCAGCAGCCTCAGGACAGGAGGGTATGGCTACACCTTC